The rows below give T cell receptor beta chains drawn from one sample of a study of Ad26.COV2.S vaccination and SARS-CoV-2 variants. The repertoire was sequenced with immunoSEQ multiplex PCR; TCRdb's copy has only in-frame clones and lacks some. The repertoire includes over 400,000 clones, roughly 87% of them detected once, and roughly 2.5% sits in the top ten. This material consisted of peripheral blood, taken in a trial of Ad26.COV2.S vaccine versus placebo. The receptors here all came from a person between 18 and 65 years old who received the Ad26.COV2.S COVID-19 vaccine or a placebo. The conserved cysteine and the conserved F or W are not part of the CDR3 here. Size tells how often a clone was seen (once, few, many) or the class of an expanded clone, and some rows leave it out.

clone size: -; J gene: TRBJ2-3; V gene: TRBV29-1; CDR3 protein: SVGPYGTDTQY
clone size: -; J gene: TRBJ1-4; V gene: TRBV15; CDR3 protein: ATSRERSGSEYYANEKLF
clone size: -; J gene: TRBJ2-4; V gene: TRBV18; CDR3 protein: ASSPSGSKNIQY
clone size: few; J gene: TRBJ1-4; V gene: TRBV27; CDR3 protein: ASGPTPRASNEKLF
clone size: -; J gene: TRBJ2-1; V gene: TRBV7-9; CDR3 protein: ASSLSRVLDNEQF
clone size: -; J gene: TRBJ1-5; V gene: TRBV24-1; CDR3 protein: ATSVGQGDQPQH
clone size: once; J gene: TRBJ2-1; V gene: TRBV24-1; CDR3 protein: ATSEGSSGRTEQF
clone size: once; J gene: TRBJ2-3; V gene: TRBV5-6; CDR3 protein: ASSLLTDTQY
clone size: few; J gene: TRBJ1-5; V gene: TRBV15; CDR3 protein: ATSRSQGDQPQH
clone size: -; J gene: TRBJ1-6; V gene: TRBV20-1; CDR3 protein: SAAYMRPLH
clone size: -; J gene: TRBJ1-5; V gene: TRBV12-3/TRBV12-4; CDR3 protein: ASRGQPGQPQH
clone size: -; J gene: TRBJ2-3; V gene: TRBV14; CDR3 protein: ASSPGTTSGSDTQY
clone size: -; J gene: TRBJ2-2; V gene: TRBV5-1; CDR3 protein: ASSTGTANTGELF
clone size: -; J gene: TRBJ1-4; V gene: TRBV9; CDR3 protein: ASSRDRDEKLF
clone size: -; J gene: TRBJ1-6; V gene: TRBV6-5; CDR3 protein: ASSNIPYNSPLH
clone size: -; J gene: TRBJ2-5; V gene: TRBV4-2; CDR3 protein: ASSQDFPSGDLSETQY
clone size: -; J gene: TRBJ1-2; V gene: TRBV6-5; CDR3 protein: ESRGRNYGYT
clone size: -; J gene: TRBJ2-2; V gene: TRBV2; CDR3 protein: ASSPGGDLAGELF
clone size: -; J gene: TRBJ1-6; V gene: TRBV19; CDR3 protein: ANQRQSASSYNSPLH
clone size: -; J gene: TRBJ1-4; V gene: TRBV7-8; CDR3 protein: ASSLLTPPNEKLF
clone size: -; J gene: TRBJ1-4; V gene: TRBV6-6; CDR3 protein: ASSYQGANEKLF
clone size: -; J gene: TRBJ2-1; V gene: TRBV18; CDR3 protein: ASSPGASRNEQF
clone size: -; J gene: TRBJ1-3; V gene: TRBV9; CDR3 protein: ASSPGFPEDTIY
clone size: -; J gene: TRBJ1-5; V gene: TRBV20-1; CDR3 protein: SASSAPGGYNQPQH
clone size: -; J gene: TRBJ1-1; V gene: TRBV4-2; CDR3 protein: ASSQERLSNTEAF
clone size: -; J gene: TRBJ2-7; V gene: TRBV9; CDR3 protein: ASSPLSQGACEQY
clone size: -; J gene: TRBJ1-5; V gene: TRBV5-4; CDR3 protein: ASSLNPSQPQH
clone size: -; J gene: TRBJ2-3; V gene: TRBV7-9; CDR3 protein: ASSLAYRGSTDTQY
clone size: -; J gene: TRBJ1-6; V gene: TRBV15; CDR3 protein: ATSTGRGNNSPLH
clone size: -; J gene: TRBJ2-1; V gene: TRBV5-1; CDR3 protein: ASSLGGSTYNEQF
clone size: -; J gene: TRBJ1-4; V gene: TRBV27; CDR3 protein: ASRIRQGATNEKLF
clone size: -; J gene: TRBJ1-2; V gene: TRBV19; CDR3 protein: ASSPHPLTGRRGYT
clone size: few; J gene: TRBJ2-2; V gene: TRBV25-1; CDR3 protein: ASRVSGVNTGELF
clone size: -; J gene: TRBJ2-7; V gene: TRBV9; CDR3 protein: ASSVEGTRGDEQY
clone size: -; J gene: TRBJ1-1; V gene: TRBV19; CDR3 protein: ASSDSTGAGTEAF
clone size: -; J gene: TRBJ1-4; V gene: TRBV6-5; CDR3 protein: ASSPTYGVNEKLF
clone size: -; J gene: TRBJ2-6; V gene: TRBV5-6; CDR3 protein: ASSTKGAGANVLT
clone size: -; J gene: TRBJ2-2; V gene: TRBV7-9; CDR3 protein: ASSLGQGRPTGELF
clone size: -; J gene: TRBJ1-1; V gene: TRBV18; CDR3 protein: ASSPTYGGGGFTEAF
clone size: -; J gene: TRBJ1-1; V gene: TRBV7-2; CDR3 protein: ASSLDIPGTVNTEAF
clone size: -; J gene: TRBJ2-1; V gene: TRBV9; CDR3 protein: ASSKGAGGALFLNEQF
clone size: -; J gene: TRBJ2-3; V gene: TRBV5-1; CDR3 protein: ASSLHPSTDTQY
clone size: -; J gene: TRBJ1-2; V gene: TRBV5-4; CDR3 protein: ASSLDSNYGYT
clone size: -; J gene: TRBJ1-1; V gene: TRBV7-2; CDR3 protein: ASRRDRVGSTEAF
clone size: -; J gene: TRBJ1-4; V gene: TRBV5-1; CDR3 protein: ASSLVGGLGEKLF
clone size: once; J gene: TRBJ1-5; V gene: TRBV6-1; CDR3 protein: ASSEFEGYNQPQH
clone size: -; J gene: TRBJ1-6; V gene: TRBV5-1; CDR3 protein: ASNRGRIGSPLH
clone size: -; J gene: TRBJ2-1; V gene: TRBV2; CDR3 protein: ASSRSWFEQF
clone size: many; J gene: TRBJ1-1; V gene: TRBV11-1; CDR3 protein: ASTENMNTEAF
clone size: once; J gene: TRBJ1-1; V gene: TRBV3-1/TRBV3-2; CDR3 protein: ASSQGVSRGFGTEAF
clone size: -; J gene: TRBJ2-2; V gene: TRBV5-5; CDR3 protein: ASRGWRAETGELF
clone size: -; J gene: TRBJ2-5; V gene: TRBV5-8; CDR3 protein: ASTQGLAGVQETQY
clone size: -; J gene: TRBJ1-1; V gene: TRBV5-1; CDR3 protein: ASSLDGAQTEAF
clone size: -; J gene: TRBJ2-1; V gene: TRBV29-1; CDR3 protein: SVNPGKGASSYNEQF
clone size: -; J gene: TRBJ2-3; V gene: TRBV7-8; CDR3 protein: ASSRGPSTDTQY